What follows are 4 T cell receptor beta chains derived from one specimen sequenced in a study of blood T cell repertoires in COVID-19. TCRdb's table, derived via immunoSEQ multiplex PCR, lists solely in-frame clones and lacks some. The sample lists around 190,000 clones; around 80% were seen once. Sequencing input: peripheral blood. Every receptor here comes from a man between 65 and 80 years old with active or convalescent COVID-19.

Turning to this clone: One end of the junction is discordant with germline, which a read error may explain. V usage is TRBV30 and J usage is TRBJ1-4, with TRBD1 matching 8 bases. Germline CDR1 and CDR2: GTSNPN and SVGIG (reference sequence). The CDR3 has 15 residues. CDR3 bases: TGTGCCTGGAGAGAAAGGACAGGGTTGAATGGAAAACTGTTTTTT. It is translated as CAWRERTGLNGKLFF.

The chain carries TRBV9 and TRBJ2-1; 8 bases agree with TRBD2. Germline V gene lookup returns CDR1 SGDLS and CDR2 YYNGEE. The CDR3 contains 16 residues. The junction had 10 bases not matched to a gene; V was cut back by 3 bases and J by 5 bases. Here the CDR3 DNA reads TGTGCCAGCAGCGCCCGGGGAGCGGGGGTGGACAATGAGCAGTTCTTC. Translated, it gives CASSARGAGVDNEQFF.

Only one count was recorded for this clone. V usage is TRBV9 and J usage is TRBJ2-1; 12 bases agree with TRBD2. CDR3 length equals 17 residues. V trimming: 4 bases; J trimming: 2 bases; junction bases outside the gene matches: 7. The germline V gene has CDR1 SGDLS and CDR2 YYNGEE. The CDR3 here is CASSQTSGGLAYNEQFF. The CDR3 DNA sequence: TGTGCCAGCAGCCAGACTAGCGGGGGCCTTGCCTACAATGAGCAGTTCTTC.

This clone has a handful of counts. V gene TRBV21-1 combines with J gene TRBJ1-2; the table's D call of TRBD1 was not tested on the DNA. TRBV21-1 represents a pseudogene. This CDR3 has 15 amino acids. CDR3 region: CASNRKVQGYYGYTF. The CDR3 DNA sequence: TGTGCCAGCAACCGCAAGGTGCAGGGCTACTATGGCTACACCTTC.